Each of the 22 T cell receptor beta chains below was sequenced from the same sample in a study of T cell responses to AZD1222 COVID-19 vaccine. Method: immunoSEQ multiplex PCR; TCRdb's copy keeps in-frame clones and lacks some. Of around 110,000 clones in the sample, 87% were seen once. The sample consisted of peripheral blood, taken on day 0 of AZD1222 vaccination. The receptors were gathered from an adult in good health.

In DNA form, the CDR3 reads TGTGCCAGCAGAAGAAGTGCGTCGGGCACAGATACGCAGTATTTT. The encoded protein is CASRRSASGTDTQYF. The chain is built from TRBV6-6 and TRBJ2-3, with D unclear. The ends were cut back, 6 bases at V and 1 base at J, with 14 bases in the middle. The CDR3 contains 15 residues. Germline V gene sequence: CDR1 MNHNY, CDR2 SVGAGI (reference sequence).

This clone was counted only a few times. The chain uses TRBV6-2 or TRBV6-3 and TRBJ2-6; D remains ambiguous. Trimming left V 4 bases short and J 0 bases short, with 16 bases between. CDR3 length: 18 residues. Germline V lookup: CDR1 MNHEY, CDR2 SVGEGT. The CDR3 DNA reads TGTGCCAGCAGTTTCGAAAGAGGCGCGCACTCTGGGGCCAACGTCCTGACTTTC. Protein product: CASSFERGAHSGANVLTF.

The V call is TRBV6-4, the J call TRBJ2-1; 9 bases are a match to TRBD1. Germline CDR1 reads MRHNA; CDR2 reads SNTAGT. With 3 bases clipped from V and 4 bases from J, the junction kept 4 bases outside the gene matches. CDR3 length: 15 amino acids. CDR3 loop: CASSEEGQGYNEQFF. In DNA form, the CDR3 reads TGTGCCAGCAGTGAAGAGGGACAGGGATACAATGAGCAGTTCTTC.

The rearrangement links TRBV5-1 to TRBJ1-1, with D hard to call. V was trimmed by 2 bases and J by 5 bases, leaving 13 bases between them. CDR3 size: 14 residues. CDR1 and CDR2 from the germline V gene are SGHRS and YFSETQ. The CDR3 nucleotides read TGCGCCAGCAGCTTCGGGCCGACCAAAACTGAAGCTTTCTTT. Encoded protein: CASSFGPTKTEAFF.

This clone has only one observation. The V gene is TRBV9, the J gene TRBJ2-2; 7 bases line up with TRBD2. This CDR3 is 17 amino acids long. Germline V gene data show CDR1 as SGDLS and CDR2 as YYNGEE. With 4 bases clipped from V and 1 base from J, the junction kept 10 bases outside the gene matches. The CDR3 bases are TGTGCCAGCAGCCTGCGACCCCTAGCGGAGAACACCGGGGAGCTGTTTTTT. This sequence encodes CASSLRPLAENTGELFF.

The V call is TRBV24-1, the J call TRBJ2-1, with 8 bases lining up with TRBD1. The ends lost 9 bases at V and 5 bases at J; junction bases unmatched: 2. The CDR3 is 12 amino acids. Germline CDR1 KGHDR, CDR2 SFDVKD. The CDR3: CATQDRDNEQFF. For the CDR3, the DNA is TGTGCCACCCAGGACAGGGACAATGAGCAGTTCTTC.

This chain uses TRBV7-2 with TRBJ1-2; D is perhaps TRBD1 (5 bases). Trimming left V 3 bases short and J 0 bases short, with 11 bases between. Germline assignment: CDR1 SGHTA and CDR2 FQGNSA. The CDR3 length is 15 residues. The DNA for the CDR3 is TGTGCCAGCAGCTTGTCAGGGCGAGCTAACTATGGCTACACCTTC. It specifies CASSLSGRANYGYTF.

The chain is built from TRBV10-3 and TRBJ2-3; TRBD2 agrees at 13 bases. This CDR3 region has 19 residues. Looked up from germline, CDR1 is ENHRY and CDR2 is SYGVKD. Unmatched junction bases numbered 10, after V lost 3 bases and J lost 1 base. The CDR3 DNA follows: TGTGCCATCAGTGATATCGAACTAGCGGGAGGGCCCCGCACAGATACGCAGTATTTT. Its translation: CAISDIELAGGPRTDTQYF.

This clone was counted a single time. The V and J genes are TRBV20-1 and TRBJ2-7; D not resolved. V lost 4 bases and J 4 bases, leaving 8 bases between the germline ends. The CDR3 runs to 11 residues. Germline CDR1 and CDR2: DFQATT and SNEGSKA (reference sequence). CDR3 region: CSAIFRYEQYF. The CDR3 nucleotides read TGCAGTGCTATCTTTCGGTACGAGCAGTACTTC.

This rearrangement joins TRBV5-6 to TRBJ1-2; 10 nucleotides match TRBD1. The germline V gene has CDR1 SGHDT and CDR2 YYEEEE. V shed 4 bases and J 7 bases; nucleotides not matched to a gene: 10. This CDR3 is 15 amino acids long. This chain's CDR3 is CASSGDRGLVGGYTF. The CDR3 DNA reads TGTGCCAGCAGCGGTGACAGGGGGCTTGTGGGTGGCTACACCTTC.

The rearrangement joins TRBV11-2 to TRBJ2-7, with a tentative D call TRBD1 (7 bases). V lost 2 bases, J lost 3 bases, and 17 bases lay in between. Germline V gene lookup returns CDR1 SGHAT and CDR2 FQNNGV. The CDR3 is 16 amino acids. This CDR3 reads CASSLFGGQSLYEQYF. The CDR3 DNA is TGTGCCAGCAGCTTATTCGGGGGACAGAGTCTCTACGAGCAGTACTTC.

The chain is built from TRBV7-6 and TRBJ2-2, with 8 bases lining up with TRBD1. The CDR3 contains 15 residues. Unmatched junction bases numbered 5, after V lost 8 bases and J lost 0 bases. The germline V gene encodes CDR1 SGHVS and CDR2 FNYEAQ. This chain's CDR3 is CASRTGSTNTGELFF. The CDR3 region has the DNA TGTGCCAGCCGGACAGGGAGCACGAACACCGGGGAGCTGTTTTTT.

This sequence joins TRBV27 and TRBJ1-2, with TRBD1 as a possible D gene (5 bases). Trimming cost V 5 bases and J 1 base, with 14 bases left between them. The germline V gene encodes CDR1 MNHEY and CDR2 SMNVEV (reference sequence). The CDR3 is made up of 15 amino acids. The CDR3 DNA sequence: TGTGCCAGCAGTCAACAGTTGGGGGTTAACTATGGCTACACCTTC. Translating gives CASSQQLGVNYGYTF.

The chain uses TRBV5-6 and TRBJ2-7; 8 bases line up with TRBD1. CDR1 and CDR2 (germline): SGHDT, YYEEEE. J was trimmed by 9 bases and V by 4 bases; bases with no gene match: 15. The CDR3 spans 15 residues. CDR3 DNA sequence: TGTGCCAGCAGCCGCTTGGCAGGGGGCGCCGTTTGGCAGTACTTC. It specifies CASSRLAGGAVWQYF.

The CDR3 sequence: CASSERALLPAFF. For the CDR3, the DNA is TGTGCCAGCAGTGAAAGGGCACTACTGCCGGCTTTCTTT. The rearrangement links TRBV2 to TRBJ1-1; D ambiguous. Germline assignment: CDR1 SNHLY and CDR2 FYNNEI. V was shortened by 2 bases and J by 11 bases, with 15 bases between the two germline ends. The CDR3 covers 13 residues.

The chain couples TRBV6-5 to TRBJ1-1; weak D call: TRBD1 (5 bases). The germline gives CDR1 MNHEY, CDR2 SVGAGI. This CDR3 contains 16 residues. V gave up 0 bases and J gave up 4 bases, with 15 bases separating them. The chain's CDR3 is CASSYSRGAGGTEAFF. The CDR3 bases are TGTGCCAGCAGTTACTCGAGGGGCGCGGGTGGCACTGAAGCTTTCTTT.

CDR3 in DNA: TGTGCCAGCAGCGCCGGGACACCGAGCACAGATACGCAGTATTTT. This translates into CASSAGTPSTDTQYF. This chain joins TRBV6-5 and TRBJ2-3; possibly TRBD1 for D (6 bases). CDR1 is MNHEY and CDR2 is SVGAGI in the germline V gene. V shed 6 bases and J shed 0 bases, with 13 bases lying between them. The CDR3 has 15 amino acids.

V and J are TRBV2 and TRBJ1-2; D is perhaps TRBD1 (5 bases). V shed 6 bases and J shed 3 bases, with 20 bases lying between them. The CDR3 runs 16 residues. Germline V lookup: CDR1 SNHLY, CDR2 FYNNEI. CDR3 sequence reads: CASRGRQAGRDYGYTF. CDR3 nucleotide sequence: TGTGCCAGCAGGGGACGGCAGGCGGGGCGTGACTATGGCTACACCTTC.

The chain has TRBV7-9 and TRBJ1-2; D is unclear. Germline lookup yields CDR1 SEHNR and CDR2 FQNEAQ (reference sequence). This CDR3 has 15 amino acids. The germline V and J ends were trimmed by 1 base and 0 bases, with 9 bases remaining between them. CDR3 coding DNA: TGTGCCAGCAGCTTAGTGATGGCGACTAACTATGGCTACACCTTC. Its translation: CASSLVMATNYGYTF. The full variable domain, with the rest looked up from reference TRBV7-9 and TRBJ1-2, is DTGVSQNPRHKITKRGQNVTFRCDPISEHNRLYWYRQTLGQGPEFLTYFQNEAQLEKSRLLSDRFSAERPKGSFSTLEIQRTEQGDSAMYLCASSLVMATNYGYTFGSGTRLTVV.

The rearrangement links TRBV5-1 to TRBJ2-6; unclear D gene. The germline V gene has CDR1 SGHRS and CDR2 YFSETQ. Between the trimmed V and J ends, which lost 4 bases and 0 bases, there was a span of 11 bases. This CDR3 has 16 amino acids. The CDR3 spells CASSPGVSSGANVLTF. Here the CDR3 DNA reads TGCGCCAGCAGCCCCGGCGTAAGCTCTGGGGCCAACGTCCTGACTTTC. Full variable domain (rest looked up from reference TRBV5-1 and TRBJ2-6): KAGVTQTPRYLIKTRGQQVTLSCSPISGHRSVSWYQQTPGQGLQFLFEYFSETQRNKGNFPGRFSGRQFSNSRSEMNVSTLELGDSALYLCASSPGVSSGANVLTFGAGSRLTVL.

The chain joins TRBV6-4 to TRBJ1-1, with D unclear. Germline V gene sequence: CDR1 MRHNA, CDR2 SNTAGT. This CDR3 contains 14 residues. V lost 3 bases to trimming and J lost 4 bases, with 12 bases between them. The CDR3 is CASSESGSPTEAFF. In DNA form, the CDR3 reads TGTGCCAGCAGTGAGTCCGGCAGTCCCACTGAAGCTTTCTTT.

This clone appeared a single time. The chain links TRBV7-9 to TRBJ1-1; D call uncertain. Trimming cost V 3 bases and J 10 bases, with 12 bases left between them. Germline assignment: CDR1 SEHNR and CDR2 FQNEAQ (reference sequence). This CDR3 spans 12 amino acids. CDR3 sequence (DNA): TGTGCCAGCAGCTTTGGGTCGGCGGGAGCTTTCTTT. It translates to CASSFGSAGAFF.